These 29 T cell receptor beta chains came from one sample sequenced in a study of PD-1 blockade in classical Hodgkin lymphoma. Produced via immunoSEQ multiplex PCR; TCRdb's table is partial and in-frame only. The sample holds over 2,500 clones; under 80% are singletons and the top ten take roughly 9.7%. Relapses following autologous stem cell transplantation were seen in all patients, with brentuximab vedotin exposure varying. Thawed PBMCs were the source of CD8+ T cells, obtained through magnetic negative selection. Sequenced material: CD8+ T cells from blood, taken at baseline. These receptors came from a human donor with classical Hodgkin lymphoma.

This clone was recorded only once. The J gene is TRBJ1-1, the V gene TRBV13; D not resolved. V dropped 5 bases and J dropped 3 bases, with 7 bases sitting between them. Looked up from germline, CDR1 is PRHDT and CDR2 is FYEKMQ (reference sequence). The CDR3 has 12 residues. The CDR3 here is CASSEADTEAFF. CDR3 coding DNA: TGTGCCAGCAGCGAGGCAGACACTGAAGCTTTCTTT.

The chain has TRBV7-9 and TRBJ2-7, with D perhaps given as TRBD1 or TRBD2 (5 bases each). The V end was cut by 1 base, the J end by 10 bases, with 17 bases between. Germline assignment: CDR1 SEHNR and CDR2 FQNEAQ (reference sequence). The CDR3 runs to 14 residues. CDR3 in DNA: TGTGCCAGCAGCTTAGTAGGGGAGACGTGGTATCAGTACTTC. This translates into CASSLVGETWYQYF.

The chain combines TRBV7-6 with TRBJ2-7; D unclear. Germline-derived CDR1 and CDR2 are SGHVS and FNYEAQ. V was clipped by 4 bases and J by 2 bases, with 21 bases between them. This CDR3 has 17 amino acids. CDR3 coding DNA: TGTGCCAGCAGCTCCGCATGGGCCAGCCCCTTCGCCTACGAGCAGTACTTC. It codes for CASSSAWASPFAYEQYF.

The chain couples TRBV4-3 to TRBJ1-1; 8 nucleotides match TRBD1. The germline V gene has CDR1 LGHNA and CDR2 YSLEER. V was clipped by 3 bases and J by 1 base; unmatched bases: 4. This CDR3 comprises 15 residues. In DNA form, the CDR3 reads TGCGCCAGCAGCCAGGACAGGGCTGCGAACACTGAAGCTTTCTTT. Its protein product is CASSQDRAANTEAFF.

The chain combines TRBV28 with TRBJ2-7; 7 bases are a match to TRBD2. Trimming took 2 bases from V and 1 from J; bases not matched to a gene: 17. CDR1 is MDHEN, CDR2 SYDVKM, per germline. The CDR3 is made up of 19 amino acids. As DNA, the CDR3 is TGTGCCAGCAGTTTAAGGGCAGCCGATTATAGCGGGCAATCCTACGAGCAGTACTTC. Its translation: CASSLRAADYSGQSYEQYF.

The chain employs TRBV19 and TRBJ1-1, with 8 positions matching TRBD1. Germline CDR1 and CDR2: LNHDA and SQIVND (reference sequence). The J segment lost 1 base and the V segment lost 4 bases, leaving 5 bases of the junction unmatched. The CDR3 sequence is 15 residues long. This CDR3 reads CASSTGGLGNTEAFF. CDR3 bases: TGTGCCAGTAGTACAGGGGGCTTAGGGAACACTGAAGCTTTCTTT.

V is TRBV4-3 and J is TRBJ2-1; D gene ambiguous. This CDR3 spans 15 amino acids. Germline CDR1 is LGHNA and CDR2 is YSLEER. Trimming stripped 1 base from V and 4 bases from J, with 11 bases between. The CDR3 DNA is TGCGCCAGCAGCCAAGGTTTGAACCCTTACAATGAGCAGTTCTTC. Its protein product is CASSQGLNPYNEQFF.

The rearrangement joins TRBV7-3 to TRBJ2-1; 7 bases fit TRBD2. V dropped 4 bases and J dropped 9; count of bases not matched to a gene: 12. Germline CDR1 SGHTA, CDR2 FQGTGA. The CDR3 runs to 15 residues. The CDR3 reads CASSSMNSGGSEQFF. CDR3 sequence (DNA): TGTGCCAGCAGCTCGATGAACTCCGGGGGGAGTGAGCAGTTCTTC.

The V and J genes are TRBV7-9 and TRBJ1-2; the D gene is possibly TRBD1 (5 bases). Trimming removed 1 base from V and 4 bases from J, with 19 bases in between. The CDR3 covers 17 residues. Germline V gene data show CDR1 as SEHNR and CDR2 as FQNEAQ (reference sequence). CDR3 coding DNA: TGTGCCAGCAGCTTAGGGGGGAATGGGCCCATAGGCTATGGCTACACCTTC. This encodes CASSLGGNGPIGYGYTF.

This clone is deemed large. V is TRBV6-5 and J is TRBJ2-7, with TRBD2 matching 10 bases. V shed 1 base and J 3 bases; nucleotides not matched to a gene: 3. CDR1 is MNHEY and CDR2 is SVGAGI in the germline V gene. This CDR3 is built from 15 residues. CDR3 nucleotides: TGTGCCAGCAGTTACTTCGCTAGCGGGGGCTACGAGCAGTACTTC. It yields the protein CASSYFASGGYEQYF.

The chain uses TRBV2 and TRBJ2-1; no definite D call. This CDR3 spans 12 amino acids. V lost 8 bases and J 4 bases, leaving 9 bases between the germline ends. The germline gives CDR1 SNHLY, CDR2 FYNNEI. CDR3 sequence: CASEERYNEQFF. The CDR3 region has the DNA TGTGCCAGCGAAGAACGGTACAATGAGCAGTTCTTC.

J is TRBJ2-1 and V is TRBV28; D unclear. The CDR3 length is 13 residues. Germline lookup yields CDR1 MDHEN and CDR2 SYDVKM. Deletions cut 2 bases from V and 4 bases from J, with 6 bases between. The DNA for the CDR3 is TGTGCCAGCAGTTTACAGAGGTACAATGAGCAGTTCTTC. It specifies CASSLQRYNEQFF.

The chain has TRBV7-9 and TRBJ1-1, with 7 bases matching TRBD1. Germline CDR1 SEHNR, CDR2 FQNEAQ (reference sequence). V lost 5 bases to trimming and J lost 4 bases; unmatched junction nucleotides: 16. This CDR3 spans 17 amino acids. The CDR3 region is CASSDQVDRAMSTEAFF. CDR3 bases: TGTGCCAGCAGCGACCAAGTAGACAGGGCCATGAGCACTGAAGCTTTCTTT.

This clone has only a few counts. This CDR3 is CASHQAAVNTGELFF. DNA of the CDR3: TGTGCCAGCCACCAGGCGGCGGTGAACACCGGGGAGCTGTTTTTT. The chain has TRBV10-3 and TRBJ2-2; D unresolved. The CDR3 is 15 residues long. CDR1 is ENHRY, CDR2 SYGVKD, per germline. Trimming removed 10 bases from V and 1 base from J, with 16 bases in between.

The J gene is TRBJ2-5, the V gene TRBV4-2; no clear D gene. The V gene lost 1 base and the J gene lost 3 bases, with 3 bases spanning the gap. The CDR3 has 12 residues. The germline V gene has CDR1 LGHNA and CDR2 YNFKEQ. The CDR3 here is CASSQVEETQYF. In nucleotides, the CDR3 is TGTGCCAGCAGCCAAGTCGAAGAGACCCAGTACTTC.

The chain uses TRBV5-6 and TRBJ1-2, with D perhaps TRBD1 (6 bases). CDR3 length equals 13 residues. Germline lookup yields CDR1 SGHDT and CDR2 YYEEEE. V was trimmed by 3 bases and J by 6 bases, leaving 12 bases between them. The CDR3 DNA sequence: TGTGCCAGCAGCTCAACAGGGTACCATGGCTACACCTTC. It is translated as CASSSTGYHGYTF.

J is TRBJ1-4 and V is TRBV10-3, with TRBD1 as a possible D gene (6 bases). This CDR3 comprises 15 residues. Germline-derived CDR1 and CDR2 are ENHRY and SYGVKD. Trimming pared 3 bases from V and 0 bases from J, leaving 8 bases between. The CDR3 protein is CAISEDRSTNEKLFF. CDR3 DNA sequence: TGTGCCATCAGTGAAGACAGGTCAACTAATGAAAAACTGTTTTTT.

The chain carries TRBV7-9 and TRBJ2-1; 8 bases map to TRBD1. Germline V CDR1 and CDR2: SEHNR, FQNEAQ (reference sequence). J lost 6 bases, V lost 7 bases, and 14 bases had no gene match. The CDR3 runs 16 residues. As DNA, the CDR3 is TGTGCCAGCACCGTCTCTAGGACAGGGAATGCCAATGAGCAGTTCTTC. It encodes CASTVSRTGNANEQFF.

This clone was counted only a few times. The CDR3 reads CASSIVTGDSYNSPLHF. DNA of the CDR3: TGTGCCAGTAGTATAGTAACGGGGGACTCCTATAATTCACCCCTCCACTTT. The chain carries TRBV19 and TRBJ1-6; TRBD1 is a possible D gene (5 bases). Trimming removed 1 base from V and 0 bases from J, with 10 bases in between. CDR1 is LNHDA and CDR2 is SQIVND in the germline V gene (reference sequence). The CDR3 is made up of 17 amino acids.

By proportion, this clone is hyperexpanded. The CDR3 sequence is CASSYPSGGADYGYTF. The CDR3 bases are TGTGCCAGCAGTTACCCCAGCGGGGGCGCGGACTATGGCTACACCTTC. The J gene is TRBJ1-2, the V gene TRBV28; maybe TRBD1 (6 bases). The CDR3 sequence is 16 residues long. The germline V gene has CDR1 MDHEN and CDR2 SYDVKM. Trimming left V 4 bases short and J 3 bases short, with 18 bases between.

The chain employs TRBV11-2 and TRBJ2-2; D gene unclear. Germline CDR1 is SGHAT and CDR2 is FQNNGV. V was trimmed by 5 bases and J by 4 bases, leaving 5 bases between them. The CDR3 is made up of 12 amino acids. The CDR3 DNA reads TGTGCCAGCAGCCCCCCCACCGGGGAGCTGTTTTTT. Its protein product is CASSPPTGELFF.

The chain links TRBV9 to TRBJ2-5; 10 bases agree with TRBD2. Trimming at V came to 3 bases and at J to 5 bases, leaving 19 bases not matched to a gene. The CDR3 extends over 19 amino acids. Germline values: CDR1 SGDLS, CDR2 YYNGEE. The CDR3 region has the DNA TGTGCCAGCAGCGCATCCCACCTGGGCAGCGGGAGGGCCGGGGAGACCCAGTACTTC. This codes for CASSASHLGSGRAGETQYF.

V usage is TRBV6-1 and J usage is TRBJ2-5; unclear D gene. Germline V gene lookup returns CDR1 MNHNS and CDR2 SASEGT. Trimming shortened V by 4 bases and J by 0 bases, and 15 bases separated the two germline ends. The CDR3 is 16 residues long. CDR3 residues: CASSVPLTRYQETQYF. In DNA form, the CDR3 reads TGTGCCAGCAGTGTCCCCCTAACACGGTACCAAGAGACCCAGTACTTC.

The J gene is TRBJ1-2, the V gene TRBV4-1; no clear D gene. The V end lost 4 bases, the J end lost 5 bases, and 17 bases lay between the germline ends. Germline CDR1 is MGHRA and CDR2 is YSYEKL. The CDR3 runs 15 residues. The CDR3 region has the DNA TGCGCCAGCAGCCTGTCGACTACGTCTGTATATGGCTACACCTTC. It specifies CASSLSTTSVYGYTF.

The chain links TRBV18 to TRBJ2-1; 9 bases align to TRBD2. The CDR3 is 18 residues long. The germline gives CDR1 KGHSH, CDR2 LQKENI. J lost 4 bases, V lost 1 base, and 11 bases had no gene match. The CDR3 nucleotides read TGTGCCAGCTCACCACGTTGGGACTCTAGCGGGGCTTACAATGAGCAGTTCTTC. Translation: CASSPRWDSSGAYNEQFF.

This rearrangement joins TRBV5-5 to TRBJ1-4; D gene unclear. The CDR3 totals 17 residues. V lost 1 base, J lost 2 bases, and 15 bases lay in between. The germline V gene has CDR1 SGHKS and CDR2 YYEKEE (reference sequence). The CDR3 here is CASSLWRDLTTNEKLFF. In nucleotides, the CDR3 is TGTGCCAGCAGCTTGTGGCGGGATTTGACGACTAATGAAAAACTGTTTTTT.

This chain uses TRBV9 with TRBJ2-2; D remains unclear. Germline lookup yields CDR1 SGDLS and CDR2 YYNGEE. V dropped 3 bases and J dropped 6 bases, with 15 bases sitting between them. This CDR3 comprises 15 residues. The CDR3 reads CASSAPSDPSGELFF. The CDR3 DNA reads TGTGCCAGCAGCGCCCCATCGGACCCATCCGGGGAGCTGTTTTTT.

V gene TRBV29-1 combines with J gene TRBJ1-2; D gene ambiguous. Germline CDR1 and CDR2: SQVTM and ANQGSEA. V shed 4 bases and J shed 5 bases, with 11 bases lying between them. The length of the CDR3 is 12 residues. CDR3 in DNA: TGCAGCGTTGTGGAGATACGGTATGGCTACACCTTC. It encodes CSVVEIRYGYTF.

The chain employs TRBV27 and TRBJ2-6, with no clear D. This CDR3 contains 13 residues. Trimming removed 5 bases at V and 0 bases at J, with 2 bases between. Germline V CDR1 and CDR2: MNHEY, SMNVEV (reference sequence). The CDR3 coding sequence is TGTGCCAGCAGTCACTCTGGGGCCAACGTCCTGACTTTC. Amino acids: CASSHSGANVLTF.